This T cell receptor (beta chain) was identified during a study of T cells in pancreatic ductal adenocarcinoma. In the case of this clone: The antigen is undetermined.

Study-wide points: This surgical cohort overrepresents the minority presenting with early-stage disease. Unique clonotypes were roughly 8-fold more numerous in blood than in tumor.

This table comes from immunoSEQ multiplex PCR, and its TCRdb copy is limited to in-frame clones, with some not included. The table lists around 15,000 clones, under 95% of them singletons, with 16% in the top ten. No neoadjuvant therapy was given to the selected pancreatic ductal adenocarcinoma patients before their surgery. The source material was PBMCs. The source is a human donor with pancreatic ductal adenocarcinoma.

The CDR3 protein is CASSFDPALTGANTEAFF. The CDR3 DNA reads TGTGCCAGCAGCTTCGATCCGGCTCTTACGGGGGCCAACACTGAAGCTTTCTTT. The genes are TRBV7-9 and TRBJ1-1; tentatively, D is TRBD1 (6 bases). The V gene lost 3 bases and the J gene lost 2 bases, with 22 bases spanning the gap. The CDR3 contains 18 residues. In germline, CDR1 is SEHNR, CDR2 FQNEAQ (reference sequence).